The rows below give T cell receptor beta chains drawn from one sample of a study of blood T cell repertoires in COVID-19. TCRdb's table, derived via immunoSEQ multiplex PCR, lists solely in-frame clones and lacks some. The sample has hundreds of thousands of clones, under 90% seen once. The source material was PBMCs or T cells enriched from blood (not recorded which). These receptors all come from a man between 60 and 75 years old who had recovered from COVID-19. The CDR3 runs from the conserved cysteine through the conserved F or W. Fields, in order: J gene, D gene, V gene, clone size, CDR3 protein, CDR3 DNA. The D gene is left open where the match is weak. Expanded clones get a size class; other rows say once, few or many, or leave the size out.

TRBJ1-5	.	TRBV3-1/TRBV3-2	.	CASSQGGASNQPQHF	TGTGCCAGCAGCCAGGGTGGGGCTAGCAATCAGCCCCAGCATTTT
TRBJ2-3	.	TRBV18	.	CASSPPQPGYEVQYF	TGTGCCAGCTCACCACCCCAACCGGGTTATGAGGTTCAGTATTTT
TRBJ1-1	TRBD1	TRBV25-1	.	CASRDRGHTEAFF	TGTGCCAGCCGGGACAGGGGTCACACTGAAGCTTTCTTT
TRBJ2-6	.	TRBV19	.	CASSMKGGLSGANVLTF	TGTGCCAGTAGTATGAAGGGGGGGCTATCTGGGGCCAACGTCCTGACTTTC
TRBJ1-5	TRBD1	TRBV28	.	CASSSDRGLKPQHF	TGTGCCAGCAGTTCCGACAGGGGTTTGAAGCCCCAGCATTTT
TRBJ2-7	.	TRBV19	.	CASSIVATGQSIYEQYF	TGTGCCAGTAGTATAGTGGCAACAGGCCAAAGCATTTACGAGCAGTACTTC
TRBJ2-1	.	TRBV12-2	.	CASRLAFHGGSSGRLGNEQFF	TGTGCAAGTCGCTTAGCTTTCCACGGGGGAAGTAGCGGGAGGCTCGGCAATGAGCAGTTCTTC
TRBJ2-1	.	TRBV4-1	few	CASSQKKEVYNEQFF	TGCGCCAGCAGCCAGAAGAAGGAGGTCTACAATGAGCAGTTCTTC
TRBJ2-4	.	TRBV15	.	CATSRSVAKNIQYF	TGTGCCACCAGCAGGAGTGTAGCCAAAAACATTCAGTACTTC
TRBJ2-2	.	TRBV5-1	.	CASSPPGTRSTGELFF	TGCGCCAGCAGCCCCCCCGGGACTCGATCCACCGGGGAGCTGTTTTTT